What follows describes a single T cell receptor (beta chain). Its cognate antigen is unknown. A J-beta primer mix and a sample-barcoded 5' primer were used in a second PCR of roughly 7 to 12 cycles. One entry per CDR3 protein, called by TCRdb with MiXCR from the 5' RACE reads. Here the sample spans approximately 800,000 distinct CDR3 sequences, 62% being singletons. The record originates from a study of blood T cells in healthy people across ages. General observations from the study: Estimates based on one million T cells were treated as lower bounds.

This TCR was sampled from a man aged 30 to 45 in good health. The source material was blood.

The CDR3 DNA is TGTGCCACCCTTAGAGTGAGGGGTACCTACGAGCAGTACTTC. Amino acid sequence: CATLRVRGTYEQYF. The chain employs TRBV6-5 and TRBJ2-7, with D perhaps TRBD1 or TRBD2 (5 bases each). The CDR3 covers 14 residues. Trimming left V 10 bases short and J 2 bases short, with 18 bases between. Per the germline V gene, CDR1 is MNHEY and CDR2 is SVGAGI.